This is a list of T cell receptor beta chains from one sample in a study of blood T cell repertoires in COVID-19. Clones were read by immunoSEQ multiplex PCR, and TCRdb kept only the in-frame ones, dropping some. The sample lists around 60,000 clones, less than 90% occurring once. The sample taken for sequencing was peripheral blood. The receptors were gathered from a man in his 60s with COVID-19, enrolled during active disease. CDR3s include the opening cysteine and the closing phenylalanine or tryptophan. Clone size appears in some rows only: once, few, many, or a class for an expanded clone.

TRBJ1-5 | TRBV6-5 | - | CASSYSWVGANQPQHF
TRBJ1-5 | TRBV7-9 | - | CASGGRDQPQHF
TRBJ2-5 | TRBV19 | once | CASSPGQGGETQYF
TRBJ2-1 | TRBV7-3 | - | CASSLTSGYNEQFF
TRBJ1-5 | TRBV19 | - | CASRLGTGGDQPQHF
TRBJ2-7 | TRBV27 | - | CASSFEYSSYEQYF
TRBJ2-7 | TRBV19 | - | CASSIYGTGTYEQYF
TRBJ2-1 | TRBV19 | - | CASSMWTGGRNEQFF
TRBJ2-7 | TRBV28 | - | CASSLDGTGFEQYF
TRBJ1-6 | TRBV2 | - | CASSWDRSVSPLHF
TRBJ1-1 | TRBV5-1 | - | CASSLQELNTEAFF
TRBJ1-4 | TRBV19 | - | CASSITTGVDEKLFF
TRBJ1-5 | TRBV30 | - | CAWGTHSNQPQHF
TRBJ1-2 | TRBV30 | - | CAWSVNRGRLGYTF
TRBJ2-7 | TRBV19 | - | CASSREGQGAYEQYF
TRBJ2-3 | TRBV9 | - | CASSGIRTVGADTQYF
TRBJ1-1 | TRBV6-5 | - | CASSSGQGNTEAFF
TRBJ2-7 | TRBV18 | - | CASSPQTYYEQYF
TRBJ2-1 | TRBV7-2 | once | CASSLGSHSEFF
TRBJ2-3 | TRBV18 | once | CASSPAGTGGKDTQYF
TRBJ1-6 | TRBV11-2 | - | CASSLTGSDSPLHF
TRBJ1-4 | TRBV6-4 | - | CASSDQGGEKLFF
TRBJ1-4 | TRBV3-1/TRBV3-2 | - | CASSFGRANEKLFF
TRBJ2-5 | TRBV5-1 | - | CASSLVAEETQYF
TRBJ1-5 | TRBV19 | few | CASSLGQGRQPQHF
TRBJ1-2 | TRBV6-6 | - | CALREEGYGYTF
TRBJ1-5 | TRBV19 | - | CASSMGTHSNQPQHF
TRBJ1-1 | TRBV24-1 | - | CATSDGQYTEAFF
TRBJ2-1 | TRBV5-4 | - | CASSSIDRGHNEQFF
TRBJ2-1 | TRBV7-2 | few | CASSLLWGPAGGYNEQFF